The source of this TCR beta chain is a study of blood T cell repertoires in COVID-19. Whole-study context: PBMCs, B-cell-depleted T cells, or T cells provided the cDNA or gDNA that made up the material.

V was cut by 3 bases and J by 0 bases, with 5 bases left in between. CDR3 length: 14 residues. Germline V gene lookup returns CDR1 KGHSH and CDR2 LQKENI. Seattle researchers signed up patients amid active infection and tracked them longitudinally. Produced via immunoSEQ multiplex PCR; TCRdb's table is partial and in-frame only. The sample gives under 400,000 clones, approximately 89% of which show up once; more than 9% is in the top ten. The source material was peripheral blood. The chain carries TRBV18 and TRBJ2-2, with D unresolved. The TCR comes from a woman aged 25 to 39 with COVID-19, enrolled during active disease. The CDR3 protein is CASSPSANTGELFF. CDR3 nucleotides: TGTGCCAGCTCACCGTCCGCGAACACCGGGGAGCTGTTTTTT.